This T cell receptor (beta chain) was retrieved from a study of shared clonotypes between healthy human individuals. On the study more broadly: Per donor, three plates held CD4 naive cells, three held CD4 memory, two held CD8 naive and one held CD8 memory.

Concerning this clone itself: Its antigen is currently unknown.

The assay used deep level. Using immunoSEQ multiplex PCR, the repertoire was profiled, and TCRdb retains in-frame clones only, with some absent. The sample has around 2.5 million clones, approximately 94% seen once. CDR1 and CDR2 (germline): MGHRA, YSYEKL. Trimming removed 0 bases from V and 0 bases from J, with 9 bases in between. The CDR3 is 16 amino acids. Study observations and caveats: In general, naive subsets displayed greater estimated richness than memory subsets did.

V usage is TRBV4-1 and J usage is TRBJ1-3, with unresolved D. The sequenced material came from naive CD4+ T cells from PBMCs. Subset given: CD45RA+ positively selected. The TCR comes from a man aged 18-30 years in good health. Some clones in this sample may be carry-over from other donors' samples. The CDR3 coding sequence is TGCGCCAGCAGCCAAGATTTCAGGATCTCTGGAAACACCATATATTTT. Amino acid sequence: CASSQDFRISGNTIYF.